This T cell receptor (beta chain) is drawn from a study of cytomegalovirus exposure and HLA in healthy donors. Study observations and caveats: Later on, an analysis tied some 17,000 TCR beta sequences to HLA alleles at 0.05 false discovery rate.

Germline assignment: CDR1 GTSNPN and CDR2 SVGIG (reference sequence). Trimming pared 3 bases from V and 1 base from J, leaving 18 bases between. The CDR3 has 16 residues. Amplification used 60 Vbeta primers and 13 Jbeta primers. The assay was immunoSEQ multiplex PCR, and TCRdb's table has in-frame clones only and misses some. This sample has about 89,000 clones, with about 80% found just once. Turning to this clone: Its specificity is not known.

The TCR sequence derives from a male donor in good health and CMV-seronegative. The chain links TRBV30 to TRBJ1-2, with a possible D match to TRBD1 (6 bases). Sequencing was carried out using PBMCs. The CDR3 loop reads CAWRDQYQGINYGYTF. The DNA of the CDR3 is TGTGCCTGGAGAGACCAATATCAGGGGATTAACTATGGCTACACCTTC.